The 32 T cell receptor beta chains below come from one sample, sequenced in a study of T cell changes during pregnancy in multiple sclerosis. Method: immunoSEQ multiplex PCR; TCRdb's copy keeps in-frame clones and lacks some. The sample carries roughly 42,000 clones, roughly 91% recorded once. Sequencing was performed on CD4+ T cells from peripheral blood mononuclear cells, taken in the first trimester of pregnancy. These receptors originate from a female donor with multiple sclerosis, enrolled in a pregnancy study.

This clone was seen just once. V and J are TRBV5-1 and TRBJ1-2; D remains unclear. V lost 4 bases to trimming and J lost 2 bases, with 15 bases between them. CDR3 size: 15 residues. Germline V CDR1 and CDR2: SGHRS, YFSETQ. This chain's CDR3 is CASSGSLGGNYGYTF. Written as DNA, the CDR3 is TGCGCCAGCAGCGGGAGTCTCGGAGGGAACTATGGCTACACCTTC.

The V call is TRBV7-2, the J call TRBJ1-4, with 11 bases lining up with TRBD1. Germline trimming cut 3 bases from V and 1 base from J; bases unmatched to any gene: 7. The germline CDR1 and CDR2 sequences are SGHTA and FQGNSA. The CDR3 length is 18 residues. CDR3 nucleotide sequence: TGTGCCAGCAGCTTCAGGACAGGGGGCTGGGGAACTAATGAAAAACTGTTTTTT. Protein: CASSFRTGGWGTNEKLFF. Full variable domain (outside the CDR3, taken from reference TRBV7-2 and TRBJ1-4): GAGVSQSPSNKVTEKGKDVELRCDPISGHTALYWYRQSLGQGLEFLIYFQGNSAPDKSGLPSDRFSAERTGGSVSTLTIQRTQQEDSAVYLCASSFRTGGWGTNEKLFFGSGTQLSVL.

The genes are TRBV4-3 and TRBJ2-7; D is unresolved. This CDR3 is built from 14 residues. Germline values: CDR1 LGHNA, CDR2 YSLEER. V lost 1 base to trimming and J lost 8 bases, with 15 bases between them. The CDR3 DNA follows: TGCGCCAGCAGCCAAGGCTCCCCCAGTCCCCAGCAGTACTTC. It specifies CASSQGSPSPQQYF.

This clone was counted once. This chain uses TRBV2 with TRBJ1-2, with 7 positions matching TRBD1. The CDR3 spans 13 residues. Trimming took 7 bases from V and 2 from J; bases not matched to a gene: 4. Germline CDR1 and CDR2: SNHLY and FYNNEI. The CDR3 region is CASKPTGNYGYTF. CDR3 nucleotides: TGTGCCAGCAAGCCGACAGGGAACTATGGCTACACCTTC. The complete variable domain, with remaining parts taken from reference TRBV2 and TRBJ1-2, reads EPEVTQTPSHQVTQMGQEVILRCVPISNHLYFYWYRQILGQKVEFLVSFYNNEISEKSEIFDDQFSVERPDGSNFTLKIRSTKLEDSAMYFCASKPTGNYGYTFGSGTRLTVV.

This chain uses TRBV5-1 with TRBJ2-1; a weak D match, TRBD2 (5 bases). The CDR3 totals 14 residues. V lost 2 bases, J lost 8 bases, and 14 bases lay in between. Germline loops: CDR1 SGHRS, CDR2 YFSETQ. The DNA for the CDR3 is TGCGCCAGCAGCTTCGTGGACTCGAGGGATGAGCAGTTCTTC. As protein: CASSFVDSRDEQFF. Full variable domain (missing parts from reference TRBV5-1 and TRBJ2-1): KAGVTQTPRYLIKTRGQQVTLSCSPISGHRSVSWYQQTPGQGLQFLFEYFSETQRNKGNFPGRFSGRQFSNSRSEMNVSTLELGDSALYLCASSFVDSRDEQFFGPGTRLTVL.

This clone appeared a single time. The chain uses TRBV6-5 and TRBJ1-2; D unresolved. Germline V gene sequence: CDR1 MNHEY, CDR2 SVGAGI. V gave up 0 bases and J gave up 1 base, with 9 bases separating them. The CDR3 is 15 residues long. The CDR3: CASSYSFRGNYGYTF. The CDR3 coding sequence is TGTGCCAGCAGTTACTCGTTTCGGGGTAACTATGGCTACACCTTC.

This clone appeared once. The chain carries TRBV9 and TRBJ1-3; 7 bases match TRBD1. This CDR3 contains 15 residues. The V and J ends lost 3 bases and 1 base, in that order; junction bases with no gene match: 4. Germline assignment: CDR1 SGDLS and CDR2 YYNGEE. CDR3: CASSAPGGSGNTIYF. In DNA form, the CDR3 reads TGTGCCAGCAGCGCCCCAGGGGGGTCTGGAAACACCATATATTTT.

V gene TRBV28 combines with J gene TRBJ2-3; 7 bases fit TRBD1. CDR1 and CDR2 from the germline V gene are MDHEN and SYDVKM. V was clipped by 2 bases and J by 8 bases; unmatched bases: 10. The CDR3 is 15 amino acids. CDR3 coding DNA: TGTGCCAGCAGTTTAGGACAGGTCTACCCCAGTACGCAGTATTTT. Its protein is CASSLGQVYPSTQYF.

This clone was seen a few times. The gene calls are TRBV18 and TRBJ2-7; no firm D call. The germline gives CDR1 KGHSH, CDR2 LQKENI. Trimming removed 8 bases from V and 2 bases from J, with 13 bases in between. The CDR3 is 13 amino acids. The CDR3 region is CASLESEAYEQYF. In DNA, the CDR3 is TGTGCCAGCCTAGAATCAGAGGCCTACGAGCAGTACTTC.

The chain combines TRBV28 with TRBJ2-2; D possibly corresponds to TRBD1 (5 bases). The CDR3 is made up of 17 amino acids. From germline, CDR1 is MDHEN and CDR2 SYDVKM. Trimming took 1 base from V and 4 from J, leaving 16 bases between them. CDR3 DNA: TGTGCCAGCAGTTTATTAGGGGTTTCCAGGTCCACCGGGGAGCTGTTTTTT. Protein product: CASSLLGVSRSTGELFF.

The rearrangement joins TRBV25-1 to TRBJ2-1; 7 nucleotides line up with TRBD1. CDR1 is MGHDK, CDR2 SYGVNS, per germline. V was pared by 5 bases and J by 6 bases, with 13 bases of the junction left unmatched. The CDR3 extends over 16 amino acids. The CDR3 DNA reads as TGTGCCAGCAGTCCCCCCCTAGGGGGCCAAGGCAATGAGCAGTTCTTC. Translation gives CASSPPLGGQGNEQFF.

The chain joins TRBV6-1 to TRBJ1-5; D is ambiguous. The CDR3 is 13 amino acids. Germline V gene lookup returns CDR1 MNHNS and CDR2 SASEGT. Trimming stripped 7 bases from V and 0 bases from J, with 7 bases between. The CDR3 coding sequence is TGTGCCAGCAACTTATATAGCAATCAGCCCCAGCATTTT. Its translation is CASNLYSNQPQHF.

The chain couples TRBV7-2 to TRBJ2-3, with 7 bases fitting TRBD1. The CDR3 spans 15 residues. Trimming cost V 5 bases and J 0 bases; bases outside gene matches: 5. Germline-derived CDR1 and CDR2 are SGHTA and FQGNSA. The CDR3 loop is CASSLGQSSTDTQYF. CDR3 DNA: TGTGCCAGCAGCCTGGGACAGTCTAGCACAGATACGCAGTATTTT.

This chain joins TRBV30 and TRBJ1-2; tentative D call: TRBD1 (6 bases). V was pared by 1 base and J by 8 bases, with 20 bases between. This CDR3 is 15 amino acids long. Germline loops: CDR1 GTSNPN, CDR2 SVGIG (reference sequence). Written as DNA, the CDR3 is TGTGCCTGGAGTGGCGCCCTGAGCAGGGGCAAAGGCTACACCTTC. Translating it yields CAWSGALSRGKGYTF.

The chain recombines TRBV27 with TRBJ2-3; D is unresolved. Per germline, CDR1 MNHEY and CDR2 SMNVEV (reference sequence). The CDR3 totals 11 residues. Trimming took off 4 bases at V and 4 bases at J, with 3 bases between the two ends. The CDR3 reads CASSSADTQYF. CDR3 coding DNA: TGTGCCAGCAGTTCGGCAGATACGCAGTATTTT.

The J gene is TRBJ1-2, the V gene TRBV19; 7 nucleotides agree with TRBD1. The V gene end was trimmed by 7 bases and the J gene end by 6 bases; junction bases not matched to a gene: 11. Looked up from germline, CDR1 is LNHDA and CDR2 is SQIVND (reference sequence). The CDR3 is made up of 14 amino acids. The chain's CDR3 is CASTPDRPHNGYTF. In nucleotides, the CDR3 is TGTGCCAGTACCCCGGACAGGCCCCACAATGGCTACACCTTC.

V gene TRBV28 combines with J gene TRBJ1-1, with TRBD1 as a possible D gene (6 bases). The CDR3 contains 15 residues. V was clipped by 3 bases and J by 5 bases, with 16 bases between them. CDR1 MDHEN and CDR2 SYDVKM come from the germline V gene. The CDR3: CASSFPPPRGTEAFF. In DNA, the CDR3 is TGTGCCAGCAGTTTTCCTCCCCCGAGGGGGACTGAAGCTTTCTTT.

The chain links TRBV19 to TRBJ2-4; D unresolved. Per germline, CDR1 LNHDA and CDR2 SQIVND (reference sequence). The CDR3 runs 11 residues. V gave up 9 bases and J gave up 7 bases, with 10 bases separating them. The chain's CDR3 is CARTSTNIQYF. The DNA of the CDR3 is TGTGCCAGGACAAGTACTAACATTCAGTACTTC.

The gene calls are TRBV7-2 and TRBJ2-1, with TRBD2 identical over 9 bases. The CDR3 totals 14 residues. Germline loops: CDR1 SGHTA, CDR2 FQGNSA. V lost 1 base and J lost 8; bases outside the gene matches: 3. CDR3 sequence reads: CASSLVAGVDEQFF. CDR3 DNA: TGTGCCAGCAGCTTAGTAGCGGGAGTGGATGAGCAGTTCTTC.

This clone came up a few times. The DNA for the CDR3 is TGTGCCAGCAGTTTTCTACAGGGGGTCAATCAGCCCCAGCATTTT. Residues: CASSFLQGVNQPQHF. J is TRBJ1-5 and V is TRBV28, with TRBD1 matching over 8 bases. CDR1 is MDHEN and CDR2 is SYDVKM in the germline V gene. The CDR3 has 15 residues. Losses at the gene ends were 3 bases for V and 3 bases for J; bases not matched to a gene: 4.

This chain joins TRBV7-2 and TRBJ1-5; D remains ambiguous. Germline loops: CDR1 SGHTA, CDR2 FQGNSA. CDR3 length: 15 amino acids. The V end was cut by 5 bases, the J end by 0 bases, with 11 bases between. This chain's CDR3 is CASSGGASSNQPQHF. CDR3 in DNA: TGTGCCAGCAGCGGCGGTGCCAGTAGCAATCAGCCCCAGCATTTT.

The chain recombines TRBV21-1 with TRBJ2-1; the table's TRBD1 call for D was not verified on the DNA. TRBV21-1 is recorded as a pseudogene. This CDR3 has 17 residues. The CDR3 region has the DNA TGTGCCAGCAGCATCCACTACAGGGATGGGTCCTACAATGAGCAGTTCTTC. Encoded protein: CASSIHYRDGSYNEQFF.

The chain's CDR3 is CAWSGTANSPLHF. CDR3 nucleotides: TGTGCCTGGAGTGGGACAGCTAATTCACCCCTCCACTTT. The chain joins TRBV30 to TRBJ1-6, with a weak D call TRBD1 (6 bases). The CDR3 length is 13 residues. V dropped 1 base and J dropped 6 bases, with 7 bases sitting between them. The germline gives CDR1 GTSNPN, CDR2 SVGIG (reference sequence).

The J gene is TRBJ1-3, the V gene TRBV6-1; D remains unclear. The CDR3 sequence is 16 residues long. Trimming took off 4 bases at V and 0 bases at J, with 13 bases between the two ends. CDR1 is MNHNS, CDR2 SASEGT, per germline. CDR3 in DNA: TGTGCCAGCAGTGTGGGTGAGGGAAGCTCTGGAAACACCATATATTTT. Its protein product is CASSVGEGSSGNTIYF.

The chain employs TRBV7-9 and TRBJ2-1; 8 nucleotides agree with TRBD2. The germline V gene encodes CDR1 SEHNR and CDR2 FQNEAQ (reference sequence). J gave up 3 bases and V 8 bases, and 12 bases lay outside the gene matches. The CDR3 runs to 16 residues. The CDR3 DNA sequence: TGTGCCAGCCAACGATTCTGGGGACTAGACTACAATGAGCAGTTCTTC. Residues: CASQRFWGLDYNEQFF.

This sequence joins TRBV14 and TRBJ2-7; D not certain. CDR1 is SGHDN, CDR2 FVKESK, per germline. The CDR3 is made up of 11 amino acids. V was trimmed by 1 base and J by 8 bases, leaving 6 bases between them. This CDR3 reads CASSQAEKQYF. In DNA form, the CDR3 reads TGTGCCAGCAGCCAAGCAGAAAAGCAGTACTTC.

V usage is TRBV18 and J usage is TRBJ1-1, with 9 nucleotides matching TRBD1. This CDR3 contains 15 residues. V lost 3 bases, J lost 6 bases, and 8 bases stayed unmatched. Per the germline V gene, CDR1 is KGHSH and CDR2 is LQKENI. The CDR3 loop reads CASSPLPGQGPEAFF. The CDR3 DNA is TGTGCCAGCTCACCGCTTCCGGGACAGGGCCCTGAAGCTTTCTTT.

This chain links TRBV5-8 with TRBJ2-7; tentative D call: TRBD2 (6 bases). Germline V lookup: CDR1 SGHTS, CDR2 YDEGEE. V was shortened by 4 bases and J by 3 bases, with 17 bases between the two germline ends. The CDR3 has 15 amino acids. The CDR3 sequence is CASSPPAYGSYEQYF. The CDR3 region has the DNA TGTGCCAGCAGCCCCCCGGCGTACGGGAGCTACGAGCAGTACTTC.

The table lists this clone with a count of one. This chain connects TRBV28 to TRBJ1-2, with TRBD1 matching 12 bases. V shed 5 bases and J 5 bases; nucleotides not matched to a gene: 9. The CDR3 length is 16 residues. CDR1 MDHEN and CDR2 SYDVKM come from the germline V gene. CDR3 bases: TGTGCCAGCAGTACTTCTCCGGGACAGGGGGCTTATGGCTACACCTTC. Protein product: CASSTSPGQGAYGYTF.

The chain combines TRBV7-2 with TRBJ2-3; 14 positions agree with TRBD2. The junction had 6 bases not matched to a gene; V was cut back by 5 bases and J by 8 bases. The CDR3 runs 15 residues. Germline V gene sequence: CDR1 SGHTA, CDR2 FQGNSA. CDR3 residues: CASSGGLAGVSTQYF. CDR3 DNA: TGTGCCAGCAGCGGGGGACTAGCGGGAGTCAGTACGCAGTATTTT.

The chain links TRBV30 to TRBJ1-5, with TRBD1 identical over 7 bases. There are 13 residues in the CDR3. Trimming at V came to 7 bases and at J to 4 bases, leaving 7 bases not matched to a gene. Germline CDR1 reads GTSNPN; CDR2 reads SVGIG (reference sequence). CDR3: CAFRGGDNQPQHF. CDR3 nucleotides: TGTGCCTTTAGAGGGGGCGATAATCAGCCCCAGCATTTT.

This clone showed up just once. The chain carries TRBV28 and TRBJ1-3; 8 bases map to TRBD1. CDR1 MDHEN and CDR2 SYDVKM come from the germline V gene. This CDR3 has 15 amino acids. Losses at the gene ends were 6 bases for V and 4 bases for J; bases not matched to a gene: 8. The CDR3 reads CASSYGQGSGNTIYF. CDR3 nucleotides: TGTGCCAGCAGCTACGGACAGGGCTCCGGAAACACCATATATTTT.